One sample yielded the 25 T cell receptor beta chains listed below, sequenced in a study of spatial heterogeneity in lung cancer (dated by TCRdb to 2018 to 2020). What these receptors recognize is not known. Libraries were constructed by 5' RACE. TCRdb names NextSeq 500 as the instrument used. TCRdb reran the public reads through fastp at Q25 and MiXCR, keeping productive beta chains. Identical CDR3 proteins give one entry, which carries the most common genes and DNA. In all, the sample holds under 12,000 distinct CDR3 sequences, and more than 4.5% of those were seen once. 9.5% to 15% of the sample is taken by the ten largest. On the study overall, not on this receptor specifically: A correlation was observed between the number of expanded intratumoral alpha and beta TCRs and the tumor nonsynonymous mutation count.

Read against the paper, the sample's time point label means: sample taken at primary tumor resection. The source was lung tumor tissue, collected at surgery. These receptors originate from a male donor with early-stage non-small cell lung cancer.

Many counts were recorded for this clonotype. This beta chain is an off-target read within a library intended for alpha chains, so its frequency means little. The genes are TRBV4-2 and TRBJ2-4; no clear D. Trimming left V 0 bases short and J 4 bases short, with 10 bases between. Germline loops: CDR1 LGHNA, CDR2 YNFKEQ. The CDR3 runs to 15 residues. The CDR3 spells CASSQDRGDKNIQYF. The CDR3 nucleotides are TGTGCCAGCAGCCAAGATCGTGGGGATAAAAACATTCAGTACTTC.

This clonotype was seen repeatedly, ten times or more. With the library built for alpha chains, this beta chain is off target and its frequency is not meaningful. The chain employs TRBV11-3 and TRBJ1-1; D remains ambiguous. V lost 6 bases, J lost 1 base, and 12 bases lay in between. The CDR3 runs to 14 residues. Germline V gives CDR1 SGHNT, CDR2 YENEEA. CDR3 sequence reads: CASSPGGKNTEAFF. The CDR3 bases are TGTGCCAGCAGTCCAGGCGGGAAGAACACTGAAGCTTTCTTT.

The table lists this clonotype with many counts. A library prepared for alpha chains yielded this beta chain as an off-target read; its size is of little meaning. The chain combines TRBV20-1 with TRBJ2-1; TRBD2 aligns across 8 bases. The CDR3 consists of 11 residues. Germline-derived CDR1 and CDR2 are DFQATT and SNEGSKA (reference sequence). With V trimmed by 7 bases and J by 12 bases, 8 bases remained unmatched. The CDR3 here is CSVKAGVGQFF. The CDR3 DNA sequence: TGCAGTGTCAAAGCGGGGGTCGGGCAGTTCTTC.

This clonotype was seen more than once but under ten times. This beta chain is a stray sequence in a library constructed for alpha chains; its clone size is not meaningful. This chain uses TRBV11-3 with TRBJ2-3; the match to TRBD2 covers 13 bases. Per the germline V gene, CDR1 is SGHNT and CDR2 is YENEEA. With 5 bases clipped from V and 4 bases from J, the junction kept 6 bases outside the gene matches. The CDR3 consists of 16 residues. Here the CDR3 reads CASSPRLAGGADTQYF. The CDR3 bases are TGTGCCAGCAGCCCCAGACTAGCGGGAGGCGCAGATACGCAGTATTTT. The full variable domain, its missing parts supplied by reference TRBV11-3 and TRBJ2-3, is EAGVVQSPRYKIIEKKQPVAFWCNPISGHNTLYWYLQNLGQGPELLIRYENEEAVDDSQLPKDRFSAERLKGVDSTLKIQPAELGDSAVYLCASSPRLAGGADTQYFGPGTRLTVL.

This clonotype qualifies as medium-sized. In a library made to pick up alpha chains, this beta chain is a stray read with a size that means little. This rearrangement joins TRBV20-1 to TRBJ1-6; D not resolved. The CDR3 sequence is 12 residues long. CDR1 is DFQATT, CDR2 SNEGSKA, per germline (reference sequence). Trimming pared 7 bases from V and 9 bases from J, leaving 13 bases between. The CDR3 nucleotides are TGCAGTGATCCAGGCCGCGGTTCACCCCTCCACTTT. Its protein is CSDPGRGSPLHF.

This clonotype has at least ten counts. This beta chain is a stray read from a library made for alpha chains; its abundance is not meaningful. The gene calls are TRBV7-6 and TRBJ2-3, with D possibly TRBD2 on 6 matching bases. V lost 5 bases and J lost 2, with 17 bases in between. The length of the CDR3 is 16 residues. The germline V gene encodes CDR1 SGHVS and CDR2 FNYEAQ. In DNA form, the CDR3 reads TGTGCCAGCAGCACCCGGATCGGGGGAAACACAGATACGCAGTATTTT. Amino acids: CASSTRIGGNTDTQYF.

In its sample, this clonotype ranks as medium-sized. This beta chain is an off-target read within a library intended for alpha chains, so its frequency means little. The chain is built from TRBV29-1 and TRBJ2-3; weak D call: TRBD1 (6 bases). Trimming shortened V by 6 bases and J by 3 bases, and 16 bases separated the two germline ends. Germline V gives CDR1 SQVTM, CDR2 ANQGSEA. The length of the CDR3 is 14 residues. CDR3 in DNA: TGCAGCGTGGAACAGGGTCGGCGTACAGATACGCAGTATTTT. Its protein is CSVEQGRRTDTQYF.

This clonotype was seen at least ten times. The size of this beta chain means little, since it is a stray read in a library made for alpha chains. The V call is TRBV12-3 or TRBV12-4, the J call TRBJ2-2; 10 nucleotides agree with TRBD2. V gave up 6 bases and J gave up 2 bases; unmatched junction bases: 6. The CDR3 length is 16 residues. The CDR3 region has the DNA TGTGCCAGCAGGTCACAGCGGGGGGGTAACACCGGGGAGCTGTTTTTT. Protein product: CASRSQRGGNTGELFF.

Only a few counts were recorded for this clonotype. A library prepared for alpha chains yielded this beta chain as an off-target read; its size is of little meaning. CDR3 sequence reads: CASSFRGTVPTSGKQDTQYF. The CDR3 DNA is TGTGCCAGCAGCTTTAGGGGGACAGTACCGACTAGCGGGAAACAGGATACGCAGTATTTT. This chain links TRBV7-9 with TRBJ2-3; 11 bases align to TRBD2. V trimming: 3 bases; J trimming: 6 bases; junction bases outside the gene matches: 20. CDR1 and CDR2 from the germline V gene are SEHNR and FQNEAQ (reference sequence). This CDR3 spans 20 amino acids.

The table lists this clonotype with many counts. Because the library targeted alpha chains, this beta chain is an off-target read whose size means little. The chain has TRBV10-3 and TRBJ1-5; D may be TRBD1 (6 bases). The CDR3 runs 13 residues. The V end lost 11 bases, the J end lost 6 bases, and 17 bases lay between the germline ends. Looked up from germline, CDR1 is ENHRY and CDR2 is SYGVKD. CDR3 loop: CAAGSQGVQPQHF. The CDR3 DNA sequence: TGTGCCGCCGGGTCACAGGGAGTTCAGCCCCAGCATTTT.

At least ten counts were recorded for this clonotype. One junction end disagrees with the germline gene, perhaps due to a read error. This beta chain is a stray sequence in a library constructed for alpha chains; its clone size is not meaningful. This chain links TRBV18 with TRBJ2-4; D may be TRBD2 (5 bases). Germline V lookup: CDR1 KGHSH, CDR2 LQKENI. The CDR3 consists of 15 residues. CDR3 sequence (DNA): TGTGTCAGCTCACCACGGACGAGAGGGATAAACATTCAGTACTTC. This encodes CVSSPRTRGINIQYF. Full variable domain (missing parts from reference TRBV18 and TRBJ2-4): NAGVMQNPRHLVRRRGQEARLRCSPMKGHSHVYWYRQLPEEGLKFMVYLQKENIIDESGMPKERFSAEFPKEGPSILRIQQVVRGDSAAYFCVSSPRTRGINIQYFGAGTRLSVL.

With respect to this clonotype: This beta chain is an unintended read in a library built for alpha chains; its size means little. V is TRBV7-2 and J is TRBJ2-3; 9 bases are a match to TRBD2. Germline assignment: CDR1 SGHTA and CDR2 FQGNSA. The CDR3 loop spans 16 amino acids. V shed 2 bases, J shed 2 bases, and the junction held 5 bases outside the gene matches. The CDR3 region is CASSLLSGSATDTQYF. DNA for the CDR3: TGTGCCAGCAGCTTACTTAGCGGGAGTGCCACAGATACGCAGTATTTT.

This clonotype was seen at least ten times. This beta chain was picked up by a library intended for alpha chains and is off target, so its count carries little meaning. The J gene is TRBJ1-1, the V gene TRBV20-1, with a weak D call TRBD1 (6 bases). Germline CDR1 is DFQATT and CDR2 is SNEGSKA (reference sequence). CDR3 length: 17 amino acids. Trimming took off 6 bases at V and 0 bases at J, with 23 bases between the two ends. In nucleotides, the CDR3 is TGCAGTGCAGACCCCTTAGGACAGCGAGACATGAACACTGAAGCTTTCTTT. This translates into CSADPLGQRDMNTEAFF.

This clonotype was recorded at least ten times. Because the library targeted alpha chains, this beta chain is an off-target read whose size means little. The chain carries TRBV27 and TRBJ2-7, with TRBD2 matching over 9 bases. Per germline, CDR1 MNHEY and CDR2 SMNVEV (reference sequence). The CDR3 has 16 amino acids. V lost 5 bases to trimming and J lost 6 bases; unmatched junction nucleotides: 14. CDR3 DNA: TGTGCCAGCAGTCCGACCGTGGTAGCGGGAGACTCCGAGCAGTACTTC. Protein sequence: CASSPTVVAGDSEQYF.

Comments on this clonotype: Since the library was made to target alpha chains, this beta chain is a stray read and its abundance is not meaningful. The gene calls are TRBV19 and TRBJ2-4, with D hard to call. The V end lost 4 bases, the J end lost 0 bases, and 10 bases lay between the germline ends. The germline CDR1 and CDR2 sequences are LNHDA and SQIVND (reference sequence). There are 15 residues in the CDR3. Here the CDR3 DNA reads TGTGCCAGTAGTACCCGAGCCTTAGCCAAAAACATTCAGTACTTC. Amino acids: CASSTRALAKNIQYF.

At least ten counts were recorded for this clonotype. This beta chain is a stray sequence in a library constructed for alpha chains; its clone size is not meaningful. The chain employs TRBV10-3 and TRBJ1-5; TRBD1 is a possible D gene (6 bases). V was trimmed by 2 bases and J by 0 bases, leaving 8 bases between them. CDR1 is ENHRY and CDR2 is SYGVKD in the germline V gene. The length of the CDR3 is 15 residues. The CDR3 sequence is CAISELTGSNQPQHF. The CDR3, as DNA: TGTGCCATCAGTGAGCTGACAGGTAGCAATCAGCCCCAGCATTTT.

Many counts were recorded for this clonotype. This beta chain represents an off-target read in a library built for alpha chains; its size is of limited meaning. The rearrangement links TRBV20-1 to TRBJ2-2; D is undetermined. V was shortened by 3 bases and J by 5 bases, with 4 bases between the two germline ends. The CDR3 covers 11 residues. CDR1 and CDR2 from the germline V gene are DFQATT and SNEGSKA (reference sequence). This chain's CDR3 is CSARGTGELFF. CDR3 in DNA: TGCAGTGCTAGGGGTACCGGGGAGCTGTTTTTT.

This clonotype has at least ten counts. This beta chain is off target for a library built for alpha chains, so its abundance means little. The chain couples TRBV7-9 to TRBJ2-7, with D tentatively TRBD1 or TRBD2 (5 bases each). The germline V and J ends were trimmed by 5 bases and 3 bases, with 17 bases remaining between them. The CDR3 totals 15 residues. The germline gives CDR1 SEHNR, CDR2 FQNEAQ (reference sequence). The CDR3 DNA reads TGTGCCAGCAGCCATTGGGGGAAACACCTCTACGAGCAGTACTTC. Translated: CASSHWGKHLYEQYF.

This clonotype rates as medium-sized. This beta chain is a stray read from a library made for alpha chains; its abundance is not meaningful. The rearrangement uses TRBV29-1 and TRBJ2-3; D possibly corresponds to TRBD2 (7 bases). V dropped 7 bases and J dropped 9 bases, with 20 bases sitting between them. From germline, CDR1 is SQVTM and CDR2 ANQGSEA. This CDR3 has 13 residues. CDR3 DNA sequence: TGCAGCGGAACAGGGTATGCGCGGGAGACGCAGTATTTT. Amino acid sequence: CSGTGYARETQYF.

This clonotype has a handful of counts. This beta chain turned up in a library designed for alpha chains; as an off-target read, its abundance says little. The gene calls are TRBV2 and TRBJ2-1, with 12 bases that match TRBD2. The CDR3 has 14 residues. The germline gives CDR1 SNHLY, CDR2 FYNNEI. V shed 6 bases, J shed 8 bases, and the junction held 5 bases outside the gene matches. In DNA, the CDR3 is TGTGCCAGCAGCAAGACTAGCGGGAGCGATGAGCAGTTCTTC. It specifies CASSKTSGSDEQFF.

This clonotype was picked up many times. This beta chain is an unintended read in a library built for alpha chains; its size means little. The chain's CDR3 is CASSSGGGSSYNSPLHF. The CDR3 DNA reads as TGTGCCAGCAGCTCTGGAGGGGGGTCGTCCTATAATTCACCCCTCCACTTT. The chain employs TRBV21-1 and TRBJ1-6; TRBD1 reflects the table's D call only, with no check against the DNA. TRBV21-1 is designated a pseudogene. This CDR3 spans 17 amino acids.

In regard to this clonotype: This beta chain is off target for a library built for alpha chains, so its abundance means little. This sequence joins TRBV21-1 and TRBJ1-1; TRBD1, the D gene given by the table, was not confirmed from the DNA. TRBV21-1 is flagged as a pseudogene. This CDR3 has 12 amino acids. The CDR3 DNA sequence: TGTGCCAGCAGCAACCGACAGGGGGTGGCTTTCTTT. It codes for CASSNRQGVAFF.

This clonotype was recorded many times. This beta chain represents an off-target read in a library built for alpha chains; its size is of limited meaning. The chain joins TRBV5-1 to TRBJ2-6; no definite D call. The germline V and J ends were trimmed by 1 base and 1 base, with 6 bases remaining between them. CDR3 length: 15 residues. Germline lookup yields CDR1 SGHRS and CDR2 YFSETQ. Here the CDR3 reads CASSLLESGANVLTF. CDR3 sequence (DNA): TGCGCCAGCAGCTTGTTAGAATCTGGGGCCAACGTCCTGACTTTC.

Points on this clonotype: This beta chain is a stray sequence in a library constructed for alpha chains; its clone size is not meaningful. The V and J genes are TRBV7-6 and TRBJ2-3; D might be TRBD2 (8 bases). Germline assignment: CDR1 SGHVS and CDR2 FNYEAQ. The CDR3 spans 16 residues. Trimming cost V 5 bases and J 0 bases, with 15 bases left between them. The CDR3 coding sequence is TGTGCCAGCAGCCCGGGAGGGGGCCGAAGCACAGATACGCAGTATTTT. It specifies CASSPGGGRSTDTQYF.

This clonotype was observed many times. This beta chain is off target for a library built for alpha chains, so its abundance means little. The chain joins TRBV20-1 to TRBJ2-1, with D possibly being TRBD1 or TRBD2 (6 bases each). Germline-derived CDR1 and CDR2 are DFQATT and SNEGSKA (reference sequence). The CDR3 totals 14 residues. The CDR3 loop reads CSSRGGRSYNEQFF. DNA of the CDR3: TGCAGCTCACGAGGGGGGCGCTCCTACAATGAGCAGTTCTTC.